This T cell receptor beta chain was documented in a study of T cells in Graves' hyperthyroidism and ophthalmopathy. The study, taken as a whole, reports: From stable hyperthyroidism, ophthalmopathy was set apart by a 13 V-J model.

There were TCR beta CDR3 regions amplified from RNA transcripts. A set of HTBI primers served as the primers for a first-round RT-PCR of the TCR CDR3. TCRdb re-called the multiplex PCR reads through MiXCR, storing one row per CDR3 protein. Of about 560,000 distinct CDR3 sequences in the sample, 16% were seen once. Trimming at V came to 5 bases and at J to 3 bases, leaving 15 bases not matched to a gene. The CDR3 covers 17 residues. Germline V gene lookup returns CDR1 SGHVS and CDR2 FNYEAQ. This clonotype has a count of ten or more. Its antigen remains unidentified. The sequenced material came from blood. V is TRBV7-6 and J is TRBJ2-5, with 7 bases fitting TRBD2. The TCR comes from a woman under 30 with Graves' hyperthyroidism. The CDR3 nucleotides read TGTGCCAGCAGCCGAACCCGAAAACCTCTAGCGGAAGAGACCCAGTACTTC. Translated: CASSRTRKPLAEETQYF.